A selection of T cell receptor beta chains follows, all from one sample in a study of blood T cell repertoires in COVID-19. This table comes from immunoSEQ multiplex PCR, and its TCRdb copy is limited to in-frame clones, with some not included. The sample lists about 120,000 clones, about 74% occurring once. Source material: peripheral blood. Receptors were obtained from a human donor in a cohort sampled during active COVID-19. The CDR3 runs from the conserved cysteine through the conserved F or W. The D gene is left open where the match is weak. Size is stated for part of the rows, as once, few or many counts, or as a class when the clone is expanded.

V: TRBV18; D: TRBD2; J: TRBJ2-5; size: .; CDR3: CASSPRGNQETQYF; DNA: TGTGCCAGCTCGCCGCGGGGGAACCAAGAGACCCAGTACTTC
V: TRBV2; D: .; J: TRBJ2-7; size: few; CDR3: CASSEIRNYEQYF; DNA: TGTGCCAGCAGCGAGATCAGGAATTACGAGCAGTACTTC
V: TRBV6-1; D: .; J: TRBJ1-5; size: .; CDR3: CASSDLDGGNQPQHF; DNA: TGTGCCAGCAGTGACCTCGATGGAGGCAATCAGCCCCAGCATTTT
V: TRBV5-6; D: TRBD2; J: TRBJ2-1; size: .; CDR3: CASSPASGTPYEQFF; DNA: TGTGCCAGCAGTCCTGCTAGCGGGACCCCCTATGAGCAGTTCTTC
V: TRBV7-8; D: TRBD2; J: TRBJ2-5; size: many; CDR3: CASSLATSGDAQYF; DNA: TGTGCCAGCAGCTTAGCGACTAGCGGAGATGCCCAGTACTTC
V: TRBV27; D: .; J: TRBJ2-3; size: few; CDR3: CASSLGRPDTQYF; DNA: TGTGCCAGCAGTTTAGGGCGACCAGATACGCAGTATTTT
V: TRBV7-9; D: TRBD1; J: TRBJ1-2; size: .; CDR3: CASSSGGQGYTF; DNA: TGTGCCAGCAGCTCAGGGGGACAAGGCTACACCTTC
V: TRBV12-5; D: TRBD1; J: TRBJ2-7; size: .; CDR3: CASTGTGPYEQYF; DNA: TGTGCTAGTACCGGGACAGGGCCCTACGAGCAGTACTTC
V: TRBV2; D: .; J: TRBJ2-7; size: .; CDR3: CASSDIQSYEQYF; DNA: TGTGCCAGCAGTGATATCCAGTCCTACGAGCAGTACTTC
V: TRBV7-6; D: TRBD2; J: TRBJ2-7; size: .; CDR3: CASSLLPITSGSSHEQYF; DNA: TGTGCCAGCAGCCTCCTCCCAATAACTAGCGGGAGTTCCCACGAGCAGTACTTC
V: TRBV18; D: TRBD2; J: TRBJ2-5; size: .; CDR3: CASSHLGRGDETQYF; DNA: TGTGCCAGCTCACACCTTGGGAGGGGAGATGAGACCCAGTACTTC
V: TRBV3-1/TRBV3-2; D: TRBD1; J: TRBJ1-1; size: .; CDR3: CASSSSWTGVEVTEAFF; DNA: TGTGCCAGCAGCTCCTCTTGGACAGGGGTTGAAGTGACTGAAGCTTTCTTT
V: TRBV7-9; D: .; J: TRBJ1-4; size: .; CDR3: CASSGWGGSTTNEKLFF; DNA: TGTGCCAGCAGCGGATGGGGGGGGTCCACAACTAATGAAAAACTGTTTTTT
V: TRBV29-1; D: TRBD1; J: TRBJ2-5; size: .; CDR3: CSVAQADRETQETQYF; DNA: TGCAGCGTCGCCCAAGCGGACAGGGAAACTCAAGAGACCCAGTACTTC
V: TRBV30; D: .; J: TRBJ1-1; size: .; CDR3: CAWSAGNTKAFF; DNA: TGTGCCTGGAGTGCGGGGAACACTAAAGCTTTCTTT
V: TRBV30; D: TRBD1; J: TRBJ2-6; size: .; CDR3: CAWRGSTIGQGVFSGANVLTF; DNA: TGTGCCTGGAGGGGAAGCACCATAGGACAGGGGGTTTTCTCTGGGGCCAACGTCCTGACTTTC
V: TRBV12-3/TRBV12-4; D: .; J: TRBJ1-2; size: few; CDR3: CASSLGPEGGYTF; DNA: TGTGCCAGCAGCTTGGGACCGGAGGGTGGCTACACCTTC
V: TRBV28; D: TRBD1; J: TRBJ1-1; size: few; CDR3: CASSRKTGGFTEAFF; DNA: TGTGCCAGCAGCCGAAAGACAGGGGGATTCACTGAAGCTTTCTTT
V: TRBV18; D: TRBD2; J: TRBJ2-6; size: .; CDR3: CASSPSGRAVGANVLTF; DNA: TGTGCCAGCTCACCGAGCGGGAGGGCCGTCGGGGCCAACGTCCTGACTTTC
V: TRBV19; D: TRBD1; J: TRBJ2-7; size: .; CDR3: CASGTARSYEQYF; DNA: TGTGCCAGTGGGACAGCTCGATCCTACGAGCAGTACTTC
V: TRBV4-1; D: .; J: TRBJ1-1; size: .; CDR3: CASSQRMNTEAFF; DNA: TGCGCCAGCAGTCAGAGGATGAACACTGAAGCTTTCTTT
V: TRBV2; D: TRBD1; J: TRBJ2-7; size: few; CDR3: CASSKDRGNEQYF; DNA: TGTGCCAGCAGTAAAGACAGGGGCAACGAGCAGTACTTC
V: TRBV4-1; D: .; J: TRBJ1-5; size: .; CDR3: CASSQEERGYQPQHF; DNA: TGCGCCAGCAGCCAAGAAGAAAGGGGTTATCAGCCCCAGCATTTT
V: TRBV11-3; D: .; J: TRBJ2-1; size: .; CDR3: CASSLSPGAYNEQFF; DNA: TGTGCCAGCAGCTTGAGCCCGGGAGCCTACAATGAGCAGTTCTTC
V: TRBV7-3; D: .; J: TRBJ2-3; size: few; CDR3: CASSLGGLTDTQYF; DNA: TGTGCCAGCAGCTTAGGGGGACTTACAGATACGCAGTATTTT
V: TRBV5-1; D: TRBD1; J: TRBJ1-1; size: .; CDR3: CASSSGQVNTEAFF; DNA: TGCGCCAGCAGCTCGGGACAGGTGAACACTGAAGCTTTCTTT
V: TRBV2; D: TRBD1; J: TRBJ1-1; size: .; CDR3: CASRKDRDTEAFF; DNA: TGTGCCAGCAGAAAGGACAGGGACACTGAAGCTTTCTTT
V: TRBV24-1; D: .; J: TRBJ1-5; size: .; CDR3: CATSDGQISNQPQHF; DNA: TGTGCCACCAGTGATGGGCAGATAAGCAATCAGCCCCAGCATTTT
V: TRBV4-1; D: .; J: TRBJ2-1; size: .; CDR3: CASSQERVLEQFF; DNA: TGCGCCAGCAGCCAAGAGAGGGTCCTCGAGCAGTTCTTC
V: TRBV11-2; D: TRBD1; J: TRBJ2-7; size: .; CDR3: CASSPPDRWAEQYF; DNA: TGTGCCAGCAGCCCCCCGGACAGGTGGGCCGAGCAGTACTTC
V: TRBV5-1; D: .; J: TRBJ2-7; size: .; CDR3: CASSPALKSSYEQYF; DNA: TGCGCCAGCAGCCCCGCCCTCAAGAGCTCCTACGAGCAGTACTTC
V: TRBV27; D: .; J: TRBJ1-1; size: .; CDR3: CASSAGLRWDTEAFF; DNA: TGTGCCAGCAGTGCGGGACTCCGGTGGGACACTGAAGCTTTCTTT
V: TRBV29-1; D: .; J: TRBJ1-1; size: once; CDR3: CSVLASEAFF; DNA: TGCAGCGTTCTGGCCTCTGAAGCTTTCTTT
V: TRBV5-5; D: .; J: TRBJ2-7; size: few; CDR3: CASSFTAASGRHEQYF; DNA: TGTGCCAGCAGCTTTACAGCAGCCAGCGGGCGGCACGAGCAGTACTTC
V: TRBV19; D: .; J: TRBJ2-7; size: .; CDR3: CASTGEPYEQYF; DNA: TGTGCCAGTACAGGGGAGCCCTACGAGCAGTACTTC
V: TRBV14; D: .; J: TRBJ1-1; size: .; CDR3: CASSQEAEVAFF; DNA: TGTGCCAGCAGCCAAGAAGCGGAGGTGGCTTTCTTT
V: TRBV5-1; D: .; J: TRBJ2-5; size: .; CDR3: CASSFEQETQYF; DNA: TGCGCCAGCAGCTTCGAGCAAGAGACCCAGTACTTC
V: TRBV3-1/TRBV3-2; D: .; J: TRBJ1-1; size: few; CDR3: CASTQGGLYMNTEAFF; DNA: TGTGCCAGCACCCAGGGAGGTTTGTACATGAACACTGAAGCTTTCTTT
V: TRBV7-2; D: .; J: TRBJ1-2; size: .; CDR3: CASSLGSGDGYTF; DNA: TGTGCCAGCAGCTTAGGGTCAGGGGACGGCTACACCTTC
V: TRBV28; D: TRBD1; J: TRBJ1-1; size: .; CDR3: CASKGTGGLNTEAFF; DNA: TGTGCCAGCAAAGGGACAGGGGGCTTGAACACTGAAGCTTTCTTT
V: TRBV6-5; D: TRBD1; J: TRBJ2-1; size: .; CDR3: CASSSGGFLAEQFF; DNA: TGTGCCAGCAGTTCAGGGGGCTTCCTCGCTGAGCAGTTCTTC
V: TRBV20-1; D: .; J: TRBJ2-7; size: .; CDR3: CSASLGDPYEQYF; DNA: TGCAGTGCTAGTTTAGGGGATCCTTACGAGCAGTACTTC
V: TRBV30; D: TRBD1; J: TRBJ1-6; size: .; CDR3: CAWSGTGLNSPLHF; DNA: TGTGCCTGGAGTGGGACAGGGCTTAATTCACCCCTCCACTTT
V: TRBV1; D: .; J: TRBJ1-5; size: .; CDR3: CTSGPGNRPGPQHF; DNA: TGCACCAGCGGACCCGGGAATCGACCGGGGCCCCAGCATTTT
V: TRBV12-3/TRBV12-4; D: TRBD2; J: TRBJ2-5; size: .; CDR3: CASSPREGSQYF; DNA: TGTGCCAGCAGTCCAAGGGAGGGAAGCCAGTACTTC
V: TRBV3-1/TRBV3-2; D: .; J: TRBJ1-1; size: .; CDR3: CASSPRGNTEAFF; DNA: TGTGCCAGCAGCCCCAGGGGTAACACTGAAGCTTTCTTT
V: TRBV7-9; D: .; J: TRBJ1-1; size: .; CDR3: CASSFFQGMNTEAFF; DNA: TGTGCCAGCAGCTTTTTCCAGGGTATGAACACTGAAGCTTTCTTT
V: TRBV14; D: TRBD1; J: TRBJ1-6; size: few; CDR3: CASSPSGGQAYNSPLHF; DNA: TGTGCCAGCAGCCCCTCAGGAGGACAGGCCTATAATTCACCCCTCCACTTT
V: TRBV25-1; D: .; J: TRBJ1-6; size: .; CDR3: CASSEYTGKYSPLHF; DNA: TGTGCCAGCAGTGAATATACAGGGAAGTATTCACCCCTCCACTTT
V: TRBV7-9; D: TRBD2; J: TRBJ2-1; size: .; CDR3: CASSLPRTSGENEQFF; DNA: TGTGCCAGCAGCTTACCAAGGACTAGCGGGGAGAATGAGCAGTTCTTC